What follows is one TCR beta chain and its context. This specimen comes from a study of blood T cell repertoires in COVID-19. At the level of the study: Sites across the United States, Italy and Spain contributed samples from acute and convalescent COVID-19. PBMCs, B-cell-depleted T cells, or T cells were the source of the cDNA or gDNA that made up the material.

In the original analysis: Amplification of reference gene primers provided the estimated nucleated cell counts. Sequenced by immunoSEQ multiplex PCR; TCRdb stores in-frame clones only, minus some. V and J calls and clone size are given by that table; D and trimming were obtained from the DNA. The table has fewer than 200,000 clones, 82% seen once. The CDR3 is 19 amino acids. Trimming cost V 3 bases and J 1 base; bases outside gene matches: 14. Germline V CDR1 and CDR2: SGDLS, YYNGEE. Seattle participants joined during active infection and were tracked over time. The source of this sequence is a woman aged 55-75 years with COVID-19, enrolled during active disease. Sample: peripheral blood. This sequence joins TRBV9 and TRBJ1-3, with 9 bases identical to TRBD1. CDR3 nucleotide sequence: TGTGCCAGCAGCGCGAACACCCGGGACAGGGATCGGTCTGGAAACACCATATATTTT. Protein product: CASSANTRDRDRSGNTIYF.